Listed here are 21 T cell receptor beta chains from one sample, sequenced in a study of blood T cell repertoires in COVID-19. The protocol was immunoSEQ multiplex PCR, while the TCRdb copy is restricted to in-frame clones and leaves out a portion. The sample carries just over 300,000 clones, about 90% recorded once. The sample was PBMCs or T cells enriched from blood (not recorded which). The receptors were sampled from a woman aged 18-29 years with acute COVID-19.

The rearrangement uses TRBV10-3 and TRBJ1-2, with TRBD1 identical over 7 bases. Germline V gene data show CDR1 as ENHRY and CDR2 as SYGVKD. The CDR3 is made up of 12 amino acids. The V segment lost 8 bases and the J segment 6 bases; nucleotides outside the gene matches: 6. The CDR3 here is CAIERGGNGYTF. Written as DNA, the CDR3 is TGTGCCATCGAGAGAGGGGGCAATGGCTACACCTTC.

This clone was observed a single time. The chain combines TRBV5-1 with TRBJ2-7; no clear D gene. The V and J ends lost 0 bases and 0 bases respectively, with 10 bases between them. The CDR3 covers 15 residues. Germline V gives CDR1 SGHRS, CDR2 YFSETQ. The CDR3 sequence is CASSLEAPSSYEQYF. In DNA form, the CDR3 reads TGCGCCAGCAGCTTGGAAGCGCCTAGCTCCTACGAGCAGTACTTC.

V gene TRBV5-1 combines with J gene TRBJ1-2; D is unclear. Trimming removed 2 bases from V and 7 bases from J, with 9 bases in between. The CDR3 covers 12 residues. Germline values: CDR1 SGHRS, CDR2 YFSETQ. CDR3 coding DNA: TGCGCCAGCAGCTTTGACGGGAGTGGCTACACCTTC. This sequence encodes CASSFDGSGYTF. Together with reference TRBV5-1 and TRBJ1-2, the CDR3 gives the full variable domain: KAGVTQTPRYLIKTRGQQVTLSCSPISGHRSVSWYQQTPGQGLQFLFEYFSETQRNKGNFPGRFSGRQFSNSRSEMNVSTLELGDSALYLCASSFDGSGYTFGSGTRLTVV.

This clone was detected only a few times. The J gene is TRBJ1-5, the V gene TRBV29-1; D is uncertain. Trimming shortened V by 4 bases and J by 5 bases, and 12 bases separated the two germline ends. The CDR3 length is 13 residues. Per the germline V gene, CDR1 is SQVTM and CDR2 is ANQGSEA. The CDR3 reads CSVVPGGDQPQHF. CDR3 coding DNA: TGCAGCGTTGTGCCAGGAGGAGATCAGCCCCAGCATTTT.

V and J are TRBV29-1 and TRBJ2-3; 14 bases match TRBD2. CDR3 length: 17 amino acids. With V trimmed by 4 bases and J by 7 bases, 13 bases remained unmatched. Germline V CDR1 and CDR2: SQVTM, ANQGSEA. This chain's CDR3 is CSVGQGLAGDGSHTQYF. The CDR3 nucleotides read TGCAGCGTTGGGCAGGGACTAGCGGGAGACGGGAGCCATACGCAGTATTTT.

The rearrangement links TRBV19 to TRBJ2-5; D is possibly TRBD2 (6 bases). Trimming removed 5 bases from V and 1 base from J, with 17 bases in between. The CDR3 loop spans 16 amino acids. Germline loops: CDR1 LNHDA, CDR2 SQIVND (reference sequence). The CDR3 sequence is CASSPGLASAQETQYF. The DNA of the CDR3 is TGTGCCAGTAGTCCTGGCCTCGCTAGCGCCCAAGAGACCCAGTACTTC.

CDR3 residues: CASRGQEGYEKLFF. The CDR3 nucleotides read TGTGCCAGCAGAGGACAGGAGGGGTATGAAAAACTGTTTTTT. This chain connects TRBV2 to TRBJ1-4, with 7 bases lining up with TRBD1. With V trimmed by 6 bases and J by 6 bases, 7 bases remained unmatched. Per the germline V gene, CDR1 is SNHLY and CDR2 is FYNNEI. The CDR3 consists of 14 residues.

The chain recombines TRBV28 with TRBJ2-6; 9 positions match TRBD1. The CDR3 is made up of 17 amino acids. Per the germline V gene, CDR1 is MDHEN and CDR2 is SYDVKM. CDR3 region: CACPGRDRDVWANVLTF. CDR3 bases: TGTGCTTGTCCAGGACGGGACAGGGACGTCTGGGCCAACGTCCTGACTTTC. Filled out from reference TRBV28 and TRBJ2-6, the complete variable domain reads DVKVTQSSRYLVKRTGEKVFLECVQDMDHENMFWYRQDPGLGLRLIYFSYDVKMKEKGDIPEGYSVSREKKERFSLILESASTNQTSMYLCACPGRDRDVWANVLTFGAGSRLTVL.

V and J are TRBV11-2 and TRBJ2-7; D perhaps matches TRBD2 (6 bases). Trimming took off 5 bases at V and 3 bases at J, with 20 bases between the two ends. Germline assignment: CDR1 SGHAT and CDR2 FQNNGV. The CDR3 runs to 16 residues. The CDR3 sequence is CASSTLGGIGFYEQYF. The CDR3 DNA sequence: TGTGCCAGCAGCACACTCGGAGGGATAGGATTCTACGAGCAGTACTTC.

The chain recombines TRBV24-1 with TRBJ1-5, with D unclear. The length of the CDR3 is 13 residues. Looked up from germline, CDR1 is KGHDR and CDR2 is SFDVKD. V gave up 4 bases and J gave up 6 bases, with 9 bases separating them. The CDR3 is CATSERTFQPQHF. CDR3 sequence (DNA): TGTGCCACCAGTGAGCGGACTTTTCAGCCCCAGCATTTT.

The chain combines TRBV27 with TRBJ2-3; tentatively, D is TRBD2 (5 bases). Germline CDR1 reads MNHEY; CDR2 reads SMNVEV (reference sequence). This CDR3 has 14 amino acids. Trimming pared 8 bases from V and 4 bases from J, leaving 16 bases between. This chain's CDR3 is CASATSVRADTQYF. The CDR3 DNA is TGTGCCAGCGCGACTTCCGTGCGGGCAGATACGCAGTATTTT.

The chain recombines TRBV5-4 with TRBJ2-1; TRBD2 matches 11 bases. Germline CDR1 and CDR2: SGHNT and YYREEE (reference sequence). The CDR3 has 16 amino acids. Trimming removed 0 bases from V and 2 bases from J; junction bases left unmatched: 1. The CDR3 sequence: CASSLGGLAAYNEQFF. The CDR3 DNA sequence: TGTGCCAGCAGCTTGGGGGGACTAGCGGCCTACAATGAGCAGTTCTTC.

The gene calls are TRBV6-1 and TRBJ2-1; possible D gene TRBD2, 5 bases. Germline lookup yields CDR1 MNHNS and CDR2 SASEGT. V lost 4 bases and J 2 bases, leaving 15 bases between the germline ends. The CDR3 runs 16 residues. Written as DNA, the CDR3 is TGTGCCAGCAGTGTTTGGAGGAGCGCTACCTACAATGAGCAGTTCTTC. It yields the protein CASSVWRSATYNEQFF.

This rearrangement joins TRBV28 to TRBJ2-2, with D perhaps matching TRBD1 (6 bases). The CDR3 runs 16 residues. Per germline, CDR1 MDHEN and CDR2 SYDVKM. V lost 5 bases and J 0 bases, leaving 13 bases between the germline ends. Written as DNA, the CDR3 is TGTGCCAGCAGTCCCCCAGGGGCTACGAACACCGGGGAGCTGTTTTTT. The encoded protein is CASSPPGATNTGELFF. The full variable domain, rest sourced from reference TRBV28 and TRBJ2-2, is DVKVTQSSRYLVKRTGEKVFLECVQDMDHENMFWYRQDPGLGLRLIYFSYDVKMKEKGDIPEGYSVSREKKERFSLILESASTNQTSMYLCASSPPGATNTGELFFGEGSRLTVL.

V is TRBV27 and J is TRBJ2-7; the match to TRBD1 covers 9 bases. V shed 5 bases and J 3 bases; nucleotides not matched to a gene: 14. CDR3 size: 17 residues. Germline V gives CDR1 MNHEY, CDR2 SMNVEV (reference sequence). The CDR3 loop is CASSPKWDRVDYYEQYF. CDR3 coding DNA: TGTGCCAGCAGTCCAAAATGGGACAGGGTGGATTACTACGAGCAGTACTTC.

The chain joins TRBV6-5 to TRBJ2-3; 8 nucleotides line up with TRBD1. With 6 bases clipped from V and 6 bases from J, the junction kept 11 bases outside the gene matches. The length of the CDR3 is 15 residues. Looked up from germline, CDR1 is MNHEY and CDR2 is SVGAGI. The CDR3 region is CASSAQGGRVDTQYF. CDR3 nucleotides: TGTGCCAGCAGCGCACAGGGGGGAAGAGTTGATACGCAGTATTTT.

The rearrangement joins TRBV7-9 to TRBJ1-2, with TRBD1 matching over 8 bases. The CDR3 has 16 residues. The germline V gene has CDR1 SEHNR and CDR2 FQNEAQ (reference sequence). J lost 0 bases, V lost 4 bases, and 7 bases had no gene match. In DNA form, the CDR3 reads TGTGCCAGCAGCTATTCCGGGACAGGAACTAACTATGGCTACACCTTC. Amino acids: CASSYSGTGTNYGYTF.

V and J are TRBV7-3 and TRBJ2-3; 10 bases map to TRBD2. This CDR3 has 15 residues. V shed 4 bases, J shed 8 bases, and the junction held 9 bases outside the gene matches. CDR1 and CDR2 (germline): SGHTA, FQGTGA. The CDR3, as DNA: TGTGCCAGCAGCTCTCCGGGACTAGCGCTGCCTACGCAGTATTTT. The encoded protein is CASSSPGLALPTQYF.

The chain has TRBV7-6 and TRBJ1-2; 7 bases align to TRBD1. This CDR3 has 17 residues. CDR1 SGHVS and CDR2 FNYEAQ come from the germline V gene. Trimming cost V 1 base and J 1 base; bases outside gene matches: 9. The CDR3 loop is CASSLGRGGGVNYGYTF. CDR3 nucleotide sequence: TGTGCCAGCAGCTTAGGTAGAGGGGGCGGTGTTAACTATGGCTACACCTTC.

The V and J genes are TRBV19 and TRBJ2-4; TRBD2 is a possible D gene (5 bases). CDR1 and CDR2 from the germline V gene are LNHDA and SQIVND (reference sequence). The length of the CDR3 is 14 residues. The ends were cut back, 2 bases at V and 3 bases at J, with 8 bases in the middle. The CDR3 nucleotides read TGTGCCAGTAGTATATCCGGGGACAAAAACATTCAGTACTTC. Translated: CASSISGDKNIQYF.

This chain links TRBV28 with TRBJ1-6; D gene uncertain. The CDR3 is 12 residues long. The germline V and J ends were trimmed by 6 bases and 11 bases, with 11 bases remaining between them. Germline lookup yields CDR1 MDHEN and CDR2 SYDVKM. The CDR3 is CASRYREAPLHF. In nucleotides, the CDR3 is TGTGCCAGCAGGTACCGGGAAGCACCCCTCCACTTT.